Below, one T cell receptor beta chain is given with its context. Sequence at one end of the junction differs from germline and may be a read error. The study co-extracted DNA and RNA from around 20-30 mg of unsorted bulk tissue. This entry comes from a study of tumor-infiltrating lymphocytes in primary liver carcinoma. Priming with a constant-region primer yielded TCR beta cDNA from roughly 490 ng total RNA. It was through three nested multiplex PCR rounds of slightly modified ARM-PCR that TCR beta libraries arose. Forward primers for TRBV1-TRBV30 and a C-beta reverse primer served the first two PCR rounds, at around 9 cycles each. TCRdb reprocessed the multiplex PCR reads via MiXCR and lists one record per CDR3 protein. The sample yields approximately 190,000 distinct CDR3 sequences, approximately 86% seen once. The CDR3 has 14 residues. CDR1 and CDR2 from the germline V gene are SQVTM and ANQGSEA.

The V and J genes are TRBV29-1 and TRBJ2-5; the D is unclear. The sequenced material came from tumor tissue from primary liver carcinoma. The TCR sequence derives from a man between 35 and 55 years old with primary liver carcinoma and hepatitis B virus infection. Here the CDR3 DNA reads TGCAGCGTAGAAGGGTTCGACATGGCCGAGACCCAGTACTTC. It translates to CSVEGFDMAETQYF.